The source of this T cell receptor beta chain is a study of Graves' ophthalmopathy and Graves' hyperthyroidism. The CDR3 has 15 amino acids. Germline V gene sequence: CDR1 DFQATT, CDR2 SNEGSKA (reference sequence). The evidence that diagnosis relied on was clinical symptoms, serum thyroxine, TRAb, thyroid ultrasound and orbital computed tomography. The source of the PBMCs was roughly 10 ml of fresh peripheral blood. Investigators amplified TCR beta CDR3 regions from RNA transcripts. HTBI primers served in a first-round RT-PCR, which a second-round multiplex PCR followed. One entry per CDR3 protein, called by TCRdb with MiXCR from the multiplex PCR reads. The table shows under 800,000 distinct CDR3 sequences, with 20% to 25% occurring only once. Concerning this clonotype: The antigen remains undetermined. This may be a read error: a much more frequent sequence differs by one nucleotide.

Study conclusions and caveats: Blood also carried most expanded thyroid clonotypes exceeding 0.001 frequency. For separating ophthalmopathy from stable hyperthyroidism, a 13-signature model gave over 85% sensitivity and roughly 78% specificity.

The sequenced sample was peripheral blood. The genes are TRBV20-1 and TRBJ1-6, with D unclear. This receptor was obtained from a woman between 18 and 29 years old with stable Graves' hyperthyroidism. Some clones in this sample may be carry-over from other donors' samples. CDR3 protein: CSARDWSSHYSPLRF. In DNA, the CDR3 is TGCAGTGCTAGAGATTGGTCTAGCCATTATTCACCCCTCCGCTTT.